These 17 T cell receptor beta chains share one sample of origin, sequenced in a study of blood T cells in healthy people across ages. Combining a sample-barcoded 5' primer with a J-beta primer mix, a second PCR ran for roughly 7 to 11 cycles. TCRdb reprocessed the 5' RACE reads with MiXCR, giving one entry per CDR3 protein. The sample yields around 2 million distinct CDR3 sequences, approximately 39% seen once. Sequenced sample: blood. These receptors all stem from a human donor in good health.

This clonotype was detected only a few times. The chain couples TRBV25-1 to TRBJ2-7; 9 bases fit TRBD1. Trimming cost V 6 bases and J 2 bases; bases outside gene matches: 11. The CDR3 runs 16 residues. The germline V gene encodes CDR1 MGHDK and CDR2 SYGVNS. The CDR3 sequence: CASSFTRDRDPYEQYF. The CDR3 coding sequence is TGTGCCAGCAGCTTCACCCGGGACAGGGACCCCTACGAGCAGTACTTC.

Regarding this clonotype: A junction end diverges from the germline sequence, so it may reflect a read error. The V and J genes are TRBV15 and TRBJ1-1; D might be TRBD1 (6 bases). The CDR3 has 14 residues. Germline V CDR1 and CDR2: LNHNV, YYDKDF (reference sequence). The CDR3 reads CAASRVQGGTEAFF. The DNA of the CDR3 is TGTGCCGCCAGCAGAGTACAGGGCGGCACTGAAGCTTTCTTT.

The genes are TRBV18 and TRBJ1-2; 9 bases line up with TRBD1. In germline, CDR1 is KGHSH, CDR2 LQKENI. The V and J ends lost 3 bases and 2 bases, in that order; junction bases with no gene match: 7. The CDR3 totals 16 residues. In nucleotides, the CDR3 is TGTGCCAGCTCACCGCAGGCCGGGACAGGGAACTATGGCTACACCTTC. The encoded protein is CASSPQAGTGNYGYTF.

This chain links TRBV12-3 or TRBV12-4 with TRBJ1-1, with D tentatively TRBD1 (6 bases). V was cut by 10 bases and J by 6 bases, with 12 bases left in between. CDR3 length equals 11 residues. CDR3 protein: CANRVRSEAFF. CDR3 coding DNA: TGTGCCAACAGGGTACGGTCTGAAGCTTTCTTT.

Regarding this clonotype: The junction and the germline gene differ at one end; a read error may be behind it. V is TRBV12-3 or TRBV12-4 and J is TRBJ2-4; TRBD1 matches at 8 bases. The length of the CDR3 is 15 residues. The CDR3 region is CVSRFPGGNAGEQYF. The CDR3 DNA follows: TGTGTCAGCAGGTTTCCAGGGGGCAACGCGGGTGAGCAGTACTTC.

Details on this clonotype: The junction departs from the called germline gene at one end, perhaps through a read error. V gene TRBV6-5 combines with J gene TRBJ2-1, with TRBD1 matching over 8 bases. The CDR3 runs 15 residues. Germline V gene sequence: CDR1 MNHEY, CDR2 SVGAGI. Written as DNA, the CDR3 is TGTGCCGGCAGCACATCAGGGGGCGTGTACAATGAGCAGTTCTTC. This gives the protein CAGSTSGGVYNEQFF.

The sample holds a few counts of this clonotype. This sequence joins TRBV18 and TRBJ2-1; no reliable D call. Trimming pared 4 bases from V and 2 bases from J, leaving 9 bases between. This CDR3 spans 14 amino acids. CDR1 and CDR2 (germline): KGHSH, LQKENI. CDR3 protein: CASSRENAYNEQFF. The DNA for the CDR3 is TGTGCCAGCTCACGAGAAAACGCCTACAATGAGCAGTTCTTC.

The V call is TRBV20-1, the J call TRBJ1-2, with a possible D match to TRBD1 (6 bases). Trimming shortened V by 1 base and J by 3 bases, and 9 bases separated the two germline ends. The CDR3 is made up of 13 amino acids. Germline lookup yields CDR1 DFQATT and CDR2 SNEGSKA (reference sequence). CDR3 in amino acids: CSARVRQDYGYTF. The DNA of the CDR3 is TGCAGTGCTAGAGTTCGACAGGACTATGGCTACACCTTC.

V is TRBV5-6 and J is TRBJ2-7; tentatively, D is TRBD1 (6 bases). CDR1 is SGHDT, CDR2 YYEEEE, per germline. Trimming removed 4 bases from V and 2 bases from J, with 13 bases in between. The CDR3 length is 14 residues. The CDR3 DNA sequence: TGTGCCAGCAGCCAATATGACAGGACCTACGAGCAGTACTTC. Translation: CASSQYDRTYEQYF.

V usage is TRBV5-1 and J usage is TRBJ2-1; 10 bases are shared with TRBD1. V was clipped by 4 bases and J by 5 bases; unmatched bases: 12. Germline values: CDR1 SGHRS, CDR2 YFSETQ. The CDR3 runs 17 residues. The CDR3 bases are TGCGCCAGCAGCATCTCCGCCGGGACAGGGGAGAACAATGAGCAGTTCTTC. Translated, it gives CASSISAGTGENNEQFF.

The chain employs TRBV9 and TRBJ2-1, with 8 bases aligning to TRBD1. Unmatched junction bases numbered 1, after V lost 0 bases and J lost 2 bases. CDR1 and CDR2 from the germline V gene are SGDLS and YYNGEE. The CDR3 has 15 amino acids. The CDR3 sequence: CASSVVDRAYNEQFF. For the CDR3, the DNA is TGTGCCAGCAGCGTAGTGGACAGGGCCTACAATGAGCAGTTCTTC.

This chain joins TRBV4-2 and TRBJ1-2; D may be TRBD1 (5 bases). CDR3 length: 15 amino acids. Germline CDR1 is LGHNA and CDR2 is YNFKEQ. V was pared by 3 bases and J by 3 bases, with 14 bases between. The CDR3 reads CASSHDSPLYYGYTF. The CDR3 DNA reads as TGTGCCAGCAGCCACGACAGTCCGCTTTACTATGGCTACACCTTC.

The sample holds a few counts of this clonotype. The chain links TRBV7-8 to TRBJ2-1; D gene ambiguous. The length of the CDR3 is 13 residues. Trimming removed 1 base at V and 10 bases at J, with 11 bases between. Germline assignment: CDR1 SGHVS and CDR2 FQNEAQ. CDR3 loop: CASSLEGTSEQFF. CDR3 nucleotides: TGTGCCAGCAGCTTAGAAGGAACCTCAGAGCAGTTCTTC.

This chain links TRBV10-3 with TRBJ2-1, with TRBD1 matching over 10 bases. Losses at the gene ends were 8 bases for V and 4 bases for J; bases not matched to a gene: 11. The CDR3 has 16 residues. CDR1 and CDR2 from the germline V gene are ENHRY and SYGVKD. The CDR3 protein is CAIPKRQGAGYNEQFF. The CDR3 DNA reads TGTGCCATCCCGAAACGACAGGGGGCGGGATACAATGAGCAGTTCTTC.

The chain recombines TRBV7-9 with TRBJ1-2; possibly TRBD1 for D (5 bases). The CDR3 sequence is 14 residues long. From germline, CDR1 is SEHNR and CDR2 FQNEAQ (reference sequence). The ends were cut back, 5 bases at V and 4 bases at J, with 14 bases in the middle. In DNA form, the CDR3 reads TGTGCCAGCAGCCCCTCCCGGGGCCCCTATGGCTACACCTTC. This codes for CASSPSRGPYGYTF.

This clonotype occurred a few times. V gene TRBV4-2 combines with J gene TRBJ2-7; 7 nucleotides match TRBD1. The V gene's germline CDR1 is LGHNA and CDR2 YNFKEQ. Trimming took 7 bases from V and 1 from J; bases not matched to a gene: 10. This CDR3 has 15 residues. The CDR3 spells CASTVIRDRSYEQYF. CDR3 nucleotides: TGTGCCAGCACCGTCATCCGGGACAGATCCTACGAGCAGTACTTC.

The genes are TRBV20-1 and TRBJ2-1; D is ambiguous. The CDR3 loop spans 13 amino acids. The germline V gene has CDR1 DFQATT and CDR2 SNEGSKA (reference sequence). V dropped 3 bases and J dropped 5 bases, with 11 bases sitting between them. The CDR3 region has the DNA TGCAGTGCTAGCTCATGGTGGAACAATGAGCAGTTCTTC. This gives the protein CSASSWWNNEQFF.